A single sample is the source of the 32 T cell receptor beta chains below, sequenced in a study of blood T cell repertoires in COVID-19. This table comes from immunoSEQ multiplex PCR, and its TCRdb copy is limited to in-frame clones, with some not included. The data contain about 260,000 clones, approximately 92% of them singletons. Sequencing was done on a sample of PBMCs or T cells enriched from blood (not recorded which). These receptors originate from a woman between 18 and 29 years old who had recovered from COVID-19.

As DNA, the CDR3 is TGCGCCAGCAGTTTTCGGGACAGCTATGGCTACACCTTC. It yields the protein CASSFRDSYGYTF. The rearrangement joins TRBV5-1 to TRBJ1-2, with 7 nucleotides matching TRBD1. Trimming removed 5 bases from V and 4 bases from J; junction bases left unmatched: 5. The CDR3 consists of 13 residues. CDR1 and CDR2 from the germline V gene are SGHRS and YFSETQ.

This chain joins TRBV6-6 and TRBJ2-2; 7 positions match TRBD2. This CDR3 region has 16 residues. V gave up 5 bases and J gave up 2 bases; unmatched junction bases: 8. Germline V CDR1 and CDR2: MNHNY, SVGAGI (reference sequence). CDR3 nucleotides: TGTGCCAGCAGTCCGAGCGGGGCCCTCAACACCGGGGAGCTGTTTTTT. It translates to CASSPSGALNTGELFF.

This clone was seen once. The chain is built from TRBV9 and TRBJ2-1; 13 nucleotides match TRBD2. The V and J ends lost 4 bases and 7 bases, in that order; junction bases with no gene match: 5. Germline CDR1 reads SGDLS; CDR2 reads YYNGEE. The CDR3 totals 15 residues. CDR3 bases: TGTGCCAGCAGCTTCACTAGCGGGGGGGCGAATGAGCAGTTCTTC. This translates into CASSFTSGGANEQFF.

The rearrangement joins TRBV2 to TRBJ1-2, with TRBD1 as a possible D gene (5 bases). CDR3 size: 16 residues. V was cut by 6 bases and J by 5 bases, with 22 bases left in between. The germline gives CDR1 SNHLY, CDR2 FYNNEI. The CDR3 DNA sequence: TGTGCCAGCAGGGAGCCCGTCGGGCGGGGGGATTATGGCTACACCTTC. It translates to CASREPVGRGDYGYTF.

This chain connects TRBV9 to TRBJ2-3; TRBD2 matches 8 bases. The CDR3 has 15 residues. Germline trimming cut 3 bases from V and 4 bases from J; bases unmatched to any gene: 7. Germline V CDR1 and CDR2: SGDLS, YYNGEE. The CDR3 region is CASSALAGRPDTQYF. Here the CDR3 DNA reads TGTGCCAGCAGCGCTCTAGCGGGTCGACCAGATACGCAGTATTTT.

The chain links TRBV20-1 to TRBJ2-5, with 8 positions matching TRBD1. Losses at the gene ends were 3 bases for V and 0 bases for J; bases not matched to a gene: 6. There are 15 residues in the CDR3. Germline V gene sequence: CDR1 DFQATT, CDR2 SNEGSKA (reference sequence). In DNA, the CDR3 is TGCAGTGCTAGTTTGGGACAGGTCTACCAAGAGACCCAGTACTTC. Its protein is CSASLGQVYQETQYF.

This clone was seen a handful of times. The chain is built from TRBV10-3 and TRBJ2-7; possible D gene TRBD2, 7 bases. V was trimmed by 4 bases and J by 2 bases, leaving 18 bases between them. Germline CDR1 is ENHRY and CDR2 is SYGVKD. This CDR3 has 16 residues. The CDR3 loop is CAISGPSRGGTYEQYF. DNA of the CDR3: TGTGCCATCAGTGGCCCCTCCAGGGGAGGGACCTACGAGCAGTACTTC.

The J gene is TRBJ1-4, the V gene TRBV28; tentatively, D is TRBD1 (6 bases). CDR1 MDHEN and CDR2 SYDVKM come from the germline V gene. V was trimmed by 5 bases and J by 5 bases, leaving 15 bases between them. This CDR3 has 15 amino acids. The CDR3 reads CASSPPGGPNEKLFF. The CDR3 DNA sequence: TGTGCCAGCAGTCCTCCGGGGGGCCCCAATGAAAAACTGTTTTTT.

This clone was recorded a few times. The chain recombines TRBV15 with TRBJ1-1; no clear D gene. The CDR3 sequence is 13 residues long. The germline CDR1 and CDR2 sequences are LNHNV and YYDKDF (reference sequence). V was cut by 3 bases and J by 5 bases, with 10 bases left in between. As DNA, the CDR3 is TGTGCCACCAGCAGCGGTTCCAGGACTGAAGCTTTCTTT. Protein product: CATSSGSRTEAFF. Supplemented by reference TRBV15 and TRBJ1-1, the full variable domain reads DAMVIQNPRYQVTQFGKPVTLSCSQTLNHNVMYWYQQKSSQAPKLLFHYYDKDFNNEADTPDNFQSRRPNTSFCFLDIRSPGLGDTAMYLCATSSGSRTEAFFGQGTRLTVV.

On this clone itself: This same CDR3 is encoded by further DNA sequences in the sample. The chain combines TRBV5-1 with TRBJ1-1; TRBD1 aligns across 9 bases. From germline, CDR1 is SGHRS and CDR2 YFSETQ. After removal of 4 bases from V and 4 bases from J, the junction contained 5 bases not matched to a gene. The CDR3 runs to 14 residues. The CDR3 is CASSLGQGSTEAFF. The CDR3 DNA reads TGCGCCAGCAGCCTAGGACAGGGGAGCACTGAAGCTTTCTTT.

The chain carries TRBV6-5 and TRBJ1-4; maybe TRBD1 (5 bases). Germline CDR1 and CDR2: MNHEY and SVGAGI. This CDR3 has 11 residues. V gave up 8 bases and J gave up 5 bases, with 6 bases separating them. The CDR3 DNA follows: TGTGCCAGCGGGGGGAATGAAAAACTGTTTTTT. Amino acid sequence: CASGGNEKLFF.

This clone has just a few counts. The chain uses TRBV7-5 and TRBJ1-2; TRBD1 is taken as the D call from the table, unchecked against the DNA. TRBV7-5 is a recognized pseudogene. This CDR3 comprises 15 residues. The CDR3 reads CARSYVGQTNYGYTF. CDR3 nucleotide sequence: TGTGCCAGAAGCTACGTGGGCCAAACTAACTATGGCTACACCTTC.

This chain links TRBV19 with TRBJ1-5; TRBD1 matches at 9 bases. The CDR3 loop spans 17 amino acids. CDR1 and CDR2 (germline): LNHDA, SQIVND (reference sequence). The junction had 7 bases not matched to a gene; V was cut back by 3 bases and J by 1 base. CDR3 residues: CASSMRRTGVSNQPQHF. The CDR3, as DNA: TGTGCCAGTAGTATGAGGAGGACAGGGGTGAGCAATCAGCCCCAGCATTTT.

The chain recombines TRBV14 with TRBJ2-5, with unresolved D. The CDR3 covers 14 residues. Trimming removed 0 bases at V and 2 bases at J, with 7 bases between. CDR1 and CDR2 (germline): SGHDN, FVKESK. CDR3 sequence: CASSQDSGQETQYF. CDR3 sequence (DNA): TGTGCCAGCAGCCAAGACTCAGGTCAAGAGACCCAGTACTTC.

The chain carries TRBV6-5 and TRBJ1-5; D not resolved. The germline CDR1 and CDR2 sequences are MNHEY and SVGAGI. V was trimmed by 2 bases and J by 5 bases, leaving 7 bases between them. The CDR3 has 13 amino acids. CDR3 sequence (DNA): TGTGCCAGCAGTTACGGGCCCTATCAGCCCCAGCATTTT. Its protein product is CASSYGPYQPQHF.

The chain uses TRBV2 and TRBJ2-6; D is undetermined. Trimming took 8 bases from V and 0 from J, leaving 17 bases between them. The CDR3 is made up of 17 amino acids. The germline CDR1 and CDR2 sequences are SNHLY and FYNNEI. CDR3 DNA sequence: TGTGCCAGCGTTCCCATTTTCCCTAACTCTGGGGCCAACGTCCTGACTTTC. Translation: CASVPIFPNSGANVLTF.

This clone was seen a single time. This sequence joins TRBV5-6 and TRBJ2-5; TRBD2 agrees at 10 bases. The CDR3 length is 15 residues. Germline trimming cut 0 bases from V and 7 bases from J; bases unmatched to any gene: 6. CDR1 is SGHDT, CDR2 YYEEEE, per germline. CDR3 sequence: CASSLGSGGIGTQYF. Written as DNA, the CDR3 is TGTGCCAGCAGCTTGGGTAGCGGGGGGATAGGGACCCAGTACTTC. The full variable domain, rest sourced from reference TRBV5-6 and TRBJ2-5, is DAGVTQSPTHLIKTRGQQVTLRCSPKSGHDTVSWYQQALGQGPQFIFQYYEEEERQRGNFPDRFSGHQFPNYSSELNVNALLLGDSALYLCASSLGSGGIGTQYFGPGTRLLVL.

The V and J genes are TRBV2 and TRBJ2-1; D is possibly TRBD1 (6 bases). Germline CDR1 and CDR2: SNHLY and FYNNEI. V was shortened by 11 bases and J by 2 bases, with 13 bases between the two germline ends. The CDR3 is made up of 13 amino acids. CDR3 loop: CAGTGFPYNEQFF. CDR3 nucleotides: TGTGCCGGTACAGGGTTTCCCTACAATGAGCAGTTCTTC.

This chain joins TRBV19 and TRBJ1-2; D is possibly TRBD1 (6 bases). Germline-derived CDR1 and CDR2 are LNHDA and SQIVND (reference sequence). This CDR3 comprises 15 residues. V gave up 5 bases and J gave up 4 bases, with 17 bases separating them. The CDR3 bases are TGTGCCAGTAGTCCAGGACAGCTCGACACCTATGGCTACACCTTC. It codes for CASSPGQLDTYGYTF.

The CDR3 nucleotides are TGTGCCAGCAGCTTGGGCGGGGCCACTGAAGCTTTCTTT. Encoded protein: CASSLGGATEAFF. The chain carries TRBV5-6 and TRBJ1-1, with a possible D match to TRBD1 (5 bases). The CDR3 extends over 13 amino acids. The V end lost 0 bases, the J end lost 4 bases, and 7 bases lay between the germline ends. Per the germline V gene, CDR1 is SGHDT and CDR2 is YYEEEE.

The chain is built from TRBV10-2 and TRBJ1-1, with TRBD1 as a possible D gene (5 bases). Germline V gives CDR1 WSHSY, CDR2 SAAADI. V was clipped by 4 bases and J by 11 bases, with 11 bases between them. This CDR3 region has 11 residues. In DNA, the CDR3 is TGCGCCAGCAGTGGAGGCAGGGTGGCTTTCTTT. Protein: CASSGGRVAFF.

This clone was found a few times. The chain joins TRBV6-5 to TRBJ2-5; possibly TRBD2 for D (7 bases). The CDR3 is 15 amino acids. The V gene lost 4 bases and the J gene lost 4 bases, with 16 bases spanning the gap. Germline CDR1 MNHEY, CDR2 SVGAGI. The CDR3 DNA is TGTGCCAGCAGTTCCCGGGCGGGGGCGCGAGAGACCCAGTACTTC. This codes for CASSSRAGARETQYF.

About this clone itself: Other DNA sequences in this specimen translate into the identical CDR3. The CDR3 spells CASSLERGGTEAFF. CDR3 nucleotides: TGTGCCAGCAGCTTAGAGCGGGGCGGAACTGAAGCTTTCTTT. This chain joins TRBV11-2 and TRBJ1-1, with TRBD1 as a possible D gene (5 bases). CDR3 length: 14 residues. V shed 0 bases and J shed 5 bases, with 10 bases lying between them. Germline CDR1 SGHAT, CDR2 FQNNGV. The entire variable domain, with the rest obtained from reference TRBV11-2 and TRBJ1-1, is as follows: EAGVAQSPRYKIIEKRQSVAFWCNPISGHATLYWYQQILGQGPKLLIQFQNNGVVDDSQLPKDRFSAERLKGVDSTLKIQPAKLEDSAVYLCASSLERGGTEAFFGQGTRLTVV.

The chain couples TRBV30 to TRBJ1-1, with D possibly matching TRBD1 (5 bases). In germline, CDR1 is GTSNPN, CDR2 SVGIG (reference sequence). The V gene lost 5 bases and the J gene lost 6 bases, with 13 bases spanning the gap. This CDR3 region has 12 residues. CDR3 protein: CAWGAYGSEAFF. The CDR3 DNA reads TGTGCCTGGGGGGCCTACGGCTCTGAAGCTTTCTTT.

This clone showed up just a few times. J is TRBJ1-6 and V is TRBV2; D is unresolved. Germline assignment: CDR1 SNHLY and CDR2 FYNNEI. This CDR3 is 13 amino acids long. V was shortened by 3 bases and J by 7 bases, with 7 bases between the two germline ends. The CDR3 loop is CASSDSLNSPLHF. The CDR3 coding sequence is TGTGCCAGCAGTGATAGTCTCAATTCACCCCTCCACTTT.

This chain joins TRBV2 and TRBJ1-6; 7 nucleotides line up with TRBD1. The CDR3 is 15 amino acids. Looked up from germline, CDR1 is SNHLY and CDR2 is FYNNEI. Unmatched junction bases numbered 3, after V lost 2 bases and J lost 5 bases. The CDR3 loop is CASSEYRGHNSPLHF. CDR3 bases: TGTGCCAGCAGTGAATACAGGGGCCATAATTCACCCCTCCACTTT.

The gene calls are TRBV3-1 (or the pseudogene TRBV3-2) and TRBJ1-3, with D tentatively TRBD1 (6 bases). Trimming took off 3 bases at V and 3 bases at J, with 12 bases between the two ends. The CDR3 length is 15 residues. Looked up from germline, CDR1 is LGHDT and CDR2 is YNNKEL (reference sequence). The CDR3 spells CASSQNRVRGNTIYF. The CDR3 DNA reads TGTGCCAGCAGCCAGAACAGGGTTCGTGGAAACACCATATATTTT.

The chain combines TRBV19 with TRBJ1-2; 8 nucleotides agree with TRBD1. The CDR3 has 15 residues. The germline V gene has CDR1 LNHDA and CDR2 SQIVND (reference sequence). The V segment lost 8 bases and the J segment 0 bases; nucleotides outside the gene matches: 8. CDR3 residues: CASAKTGVTNYGYTF. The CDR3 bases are TGTGCCAGTGCGAAGACAGGGGTAACTAACTATGGCTACACCTTC. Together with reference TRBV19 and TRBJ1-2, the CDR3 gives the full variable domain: DGGITQSPKYLFRKEGQNVTLSCEQNLNHDAMYWYRQDPGQGLRLIYYSQIVNDFQKGDIAEGYSVSREKKESFPLTVTSAQKNPTAFYLCASAKTGVTNYGYTFGSGTRLTVV.

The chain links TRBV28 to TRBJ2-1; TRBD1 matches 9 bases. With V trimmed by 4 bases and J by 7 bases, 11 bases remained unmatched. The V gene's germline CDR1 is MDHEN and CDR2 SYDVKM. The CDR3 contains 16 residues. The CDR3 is CASSSVPGTGRNEQFF. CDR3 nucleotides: TGTGCCAGCAGTTCTGTGCCCGGGACAGGGAGGAATGAGCAGTTCTTC.

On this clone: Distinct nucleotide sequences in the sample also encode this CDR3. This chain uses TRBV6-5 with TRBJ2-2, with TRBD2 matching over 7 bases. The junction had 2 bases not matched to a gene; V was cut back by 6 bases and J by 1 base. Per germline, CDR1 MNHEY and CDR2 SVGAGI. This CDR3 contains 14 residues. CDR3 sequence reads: CASSRGVNTGELFF. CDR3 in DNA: TGTGCCAGCAGCCGGGGGGTGAACACCGGGGAGCTGTTTTTT.

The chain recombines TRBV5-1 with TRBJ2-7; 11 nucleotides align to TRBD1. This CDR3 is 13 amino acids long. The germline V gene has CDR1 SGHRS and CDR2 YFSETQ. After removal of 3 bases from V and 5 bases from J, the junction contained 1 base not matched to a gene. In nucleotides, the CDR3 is TGCGCCAGCAGCTCGGGACAGGGGGACGAGCAGTACTTC. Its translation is CASSSGQGDEQYF.

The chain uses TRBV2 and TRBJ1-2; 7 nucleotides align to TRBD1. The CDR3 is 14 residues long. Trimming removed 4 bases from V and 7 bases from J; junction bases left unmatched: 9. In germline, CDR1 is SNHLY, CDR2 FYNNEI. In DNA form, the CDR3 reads TGTGCCAGCAGTGGTGTCGGGACAGCAACTGGCTACACCTTC. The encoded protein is CASSGVGTATGYTF.